What follows describes a single TCR beta chain. Which antigen it targets is not known. There are no base qualities to consult, and no much larger clone falls within one base. Libraries were prepared through bulk RNA-seq. Sequencing used an Illumina HiSeq 2500. The study's processing was this. For the separate targeted TCR-seq dataset, CDR3 sequences were extracted and quantified from raw reads using MiXCR version 2.1.5 with default parameters. The separate targeted TCR-seq dataset defined each TCR-beta clone by its combination of V gene, J gene and CDR3 sequence. For the separate targeted TCR-seq dataset, clones with fewer than three counts were filtered out, after which only the 90% most strongly expressed clones in each sample were kept. The separate targeted TCR-seq dataset calculated Treg-Tconv overlap for each tissue as the number of shared clones divided by the total number of Treg clones, multiplied by 100. TCRdb took the public reads, trimmed them with fastp at Q25, ran MiXCR for clone calling and kept in-frame beta chains. Each entry merges the rows of one CDR3 protein and shows their most common DNA and genes. These V and J calls rely on TCRdb rather than the paper's analysis. This sample lists approximately 2,600 distinct CDR3 sequences; roughly 60% were detected once. The ten largest clones take up 2.5% to 3% of the sample.

These data originate in a study of draining lymph node invasion in breast cancer (dated by TCRdb to the early 2020s). Looking at the study overall: Nodal metastasis was diagnosed by histology and cytokeratin immunohistochemistry and confirmed by EpCAM/CD45 flow cytometry. A separate targeted assay used bulk TCR-beta CDR3 sequencing to compare sorted memory regulatory T cells with memory conventional CD4 T cells across breast cancer tissues. From every patient, the primary tumor plus matched non-invaded and tumor-invaded tumor-draining lymph nodes were collected, and both Treg and Tconv subsets were profiled. In the separate targeted TCR sequencing, lymph nodes from 5 or 6 patients were covered, and primary tumors were sequenced for three of those patients. The research as a whole found: The data could not resolve whether Treg conversion took place in a given organ or whether converted Tregs recirculated between nodes and tumor. Tracking the tumor top-100 clones was possible in just a couple of patients. TCRs shared between Treg and Tconv subsets were regarded as suggestive, but not proof, of a common clonal origin. Some of the top 100 tumor clones were detected in invaded and non-invaded nodes, suggesting recirculation between tumor and draining nodes. Within each tissue, roughly 14-25% of Treg TCRs were also found among Tconvs, a result interpreted as suggesting peripheral Treg induction. According to the targeted TCR-seq data, Tregs appeared to be more clonally expanded than Tconvs in every tissue, and both subsets had lower diversity in tumor than in lymph nodes.

CDR1 and CDR2 (SGHKS, YYEKEE) derive from the germline V gene (reference sequence). The junction shows trimming of 0 bases on V and 0 bases on J, plus 7 bases between the germline ends. The CDR3 holds 15 amino acids from the cysteine to the phenylalanine. Here the CDR3 DNA is all that survives: 45 bases in frame from base 1. CD4+ CD45RA- CD25high cells were sorted as memory regulatory T cells. Tumor-draining lymph nodes were classified as non-invaded or invaded according to absence or presence of metastatic tumor cells. T cells were pre-enriched with a Miltenyi Pan T Cell isolation kit before staining and sorting. Immunohistochemistry for estrogen receptor, progesterone receptor, HER2 and Ki-67 was used to characterize the primary tumors. Within a few hours after surgery, fresh surgical tissue was processed by cutting the tissue into small fragments. The tissue fragments were enzymatically digested with Liberase TL plus DNase for about 21 minutes and then passed through a 40-micrometer strainer. After DAPI live/dead staining, sorting was performed on a BD FACS Aria II with 98-99% purity. Sorted cells were lysed in TCL buffer, and RNA was purified with a Norgen Single Cell RNA purification kit including DNase treatment.

The chain employs TRBV5-5 and TRBJ2-1; the D gene is not confidently resolved. This clonotype was obtained from a female donor with luminal breast cancer. Sequencing was done on a sample of sorted memory Tregs from a lymph node. The cell subset or site label for this specimen denotes: CD45RA-negative sorted CD4+ T cells (memory Tconv or effector/memory Treg). At the DNA level, the sequence is TGTGCCAGCAGCTTGGAATGGGTCTCCTACAATGAGCAGTTCTTC. Its protein product is CASSLEWVSYNEQFF.